These 20 T cell receptor beta chains originate from one sample sequenced in a study of blood T cell repertoires in COVID-19 (dated by TCRdb to the early 2020s). The protocol used for the library was the immunoSEQ multiplex PCR assay. TCRdb took over this immuneACCESS table, retaining in-frame rearrangements with V and J assigned. Such tables are incomplete; in checked studies, under half of the missing clones stem from an unresolved V gene, and the remainder is unexplained. A total of some 340,000 clones appear in this sample, roughly 90% of them only once. Jointly, the top ten make up roughly 3.9% of the sample. The sample comprised PBMCs or T cells enriched from blood (not recorded which). The receptors were sampled from a woman between 25 and 40 years old who had been exposed to COVID-19.

CDR3 protein: CASSLERTGGGYTF. The CDR3 DNA reads TGTGCCAGCAGCTTAGAACGGACAGGGGGTGGCTACACCTTC. J is TRBJ1-2 and V is TRBV7-8, with 10 bases identical to TRBD1. Looked up from germline, CDR1 is SGHVS and CDR2 is FQNEAQ. V shed 1 base and J 7 bases; nucleotides not matched to a gene: 3. The CDR3 consists of 14 residues.

This chain joins TRBV10-3 and TRBJ2-7, with a possible D match to TRBD1 (6 bases). Germline V gene data show CDR1 as ENHRY and CDR2 as SYGVKD. Trimming took off 6 bases at V and 6 bases at J, with 15 bases between the two ends. The length of the CDR3 is 13 residues. CDR3 in amino acids: CAISVDSVGEQYF. CDR3 nucleotide sequence: TGTGCCATCAGCGTGGACAGCGTCGGCGAGCAGTACTTC.

This chain connects TRBV4-2 to TRBJ2-7, with D tentatively TRBD1 (5 bases). The CDR3 loop spans 15 amino acids. Trimming pared 4 bases from V and 1 base from J, leaving 14 bases between. Germline values: CDR1 LGHNA, CDR2 YNFKEQ. CDR3 in amino acids: CASSRSDTLSYEQYF. CDR3 coding DNA: TGTGCCAGCAGCCGTTCGGACACCTTATCCTACGAGCAGTACTTC.

The chain carries TRBV11-1 and TRBJ2-7, with TRBD1 matching 9 bases. In germline, CDR1 is SGHAT, CDR2 FQDESV (reference sequence). The V gene end was trimmed by 3 bases and the J gene end by 6 bases; junction bases not matched to a gene: 3. The CDR3 has 13 residues. This CDR3 reads CASSLGQGIEQYF. CDR3 coding DNA: TGTGCCAGCAGCTTGGGACAGGGCATCGAGCAGTACTTC.

This chain links TRBV10-3 with TRBJ1-3; TRBD1 is a possible D gene (5 bases). Per the germline V gene, CDR1 is ENHRY and CDR2 is SYGVKD. V dropped 10 bases and J dropped 0 bases, with 7 bases sitting between them. CDR3 length: 12 amino acids. CDR3 sequence (DNA): TGTGCCACACAGGCCTCTGGAAACACCATATATTTT. Translating gives CATQASGNTIYF.

This clone turned up a few times. The gene calls are TRBV7-2 and TRBJ1-2; 7 bases are shared with TRBD1. The ends lost 7 bases at V and 0 bases at J; junction bases unmatched: 8. This CDR3 region has 15 residues. CDR1 is SGHTA, CDR2 FQGNSA, per germline. The CDR3 DNA reads TGTGCCAGCAACTCGGGAGGGACAGCTAACTATGGCTACACCTTC. It encodes CASNSGGTANYGYTF.

The chain combines TRBV5-4 with TRBJ1-2; TRBD1 aligns across 8 bases. The CDR3 length is 14 residues. V was clipped by 0 bases and J by 7 bases; unmatched bases: 5. Germline loops: CDR1 SGHNT, CDR2 YYREEE (reference sequence). CDR3 bases: TGTGCCAGCAGCTTGGCCTACAGGGGGGCTGGCTACACCTTC. This codes for CASSLAYRGAGYTF. Filled out from reference TRBV5-4 and TRBJ1-2, the complete variable domain reads ETGVTQSPTHLIKTRGQQVTLRCSSQSGHNTVSWYQQALGQGPQFIFQYYREEENGRGNFPPRFSGLQFPNYSSELNVNALELDDSALYLCASSLAYRGAGYTFGSGTRLTVV.

This clone was counted a single time. The chain combines TRBV7-9 with TRBJ1-2, with 8 bases identical to TRBD1. The ends lost 7 bases at V and 0 bases at J; junction bases unmatched: 4. The CDR3 totals 14 residues. Germline CDR1 SEHNR, CDR2 FQNEAQ (reference sequence). The CDR3 bases are TGTGCCAGCATCCTACAGGGGGCTAACTATGGCTACACCTTC. Encoded protein: CASILQGANYGYTF.

V usage is TRBV5-1 and J usage is TRBJ2-7; D is possibly TRBD2 (5 bases). Germline CDR1 is SGHRS and CDR2 is YFSETQ. V was shortened by 5 bases and J by 1 base, with 10 bases between the two germline ends. The CDR3 loop spans 13 amino acids. CDR3 protein: CASRMGESYEQYF. The CDR3 bases are TGCGCCAGCAGGATGGGAGAGTCCTACGAGCAGTACTTC. Together with reference TRBV5-1 and TRBJ2-7, the CDR3 gives the full variable domain: KAGVTQTPRYLIKTRGQQVTLSCSPISGHRSVSWYQQTPGQGLQFLFEYFSETQRNKGNFPGRFSGRQFSNSRSEMNVSTLELGDSALYLCASRMGESYEQYFGPGTRLTVT.

The chain combines TRBV5-1 with TRBJ1-4; TRBD1 aligns across 7 bases. The CDR3 runs to 14 residues. The J segment lost 11 bases and the V segment lost 1 base, leaving 8 bases of the junction unmatched. Germline CDR1 reads SGHRS; CDR2 reads YFSETQ. CDR3 in amino acids: CASSLSRPQGKLFF. CDR3 nucleotide sequence: TGCGCCAGCAGCTTGAGCCGACCACAGGGGAAACTGTTTTTT.

This chain connects TRBV3-1 (or the pseudogene TRBV3-2) to TRBJ1-2, with TRBD1 matching 7 bases. The CDR3 spans 15 residues. The V and J ends lost 3 bases and 8 bases, in that order; junction bases with no gene match: 12. Germline CDR1 is LGHDT and CDR2 is YNNKEL (reference sequence). CDR3 amino acids: CASSQRDSQRGGYTF. CDR3 sequence (DNA): TGTGCCAGCAGCCAGAGGGACAGTCAAAGGGGGGGCTACACCTTC.

The V call is TRBV5-1, the J call TRBJ1-1; a possible D gene is TRBD1 (5 bases). Trimming shortened V by 7 bases and J by 1 base, and 11 bases separated the two germline ends. The CDR3 covers 13 residues. Per the germline V gene, CDR1 is SGHRS and CDR2 is YFSETQ. The CDR3: CASAMQGNTEAFF. CDR3 bases: TGCGCCAGCGCCATGCAGGGGAACACTGAAGCTTTCTTT.

This chain connects TRBV18 to TRBJ2-1; 10 positions match TRBD1. With 6 bases clipped from V and 8 bases from J, the junction kept 13 bases outside the gene matches. The CDR3 totals 16 residues. Germline V gene data show CDR1 as KGHSH and CDR2 as LQKENI. This CDR3 is CASSDTLGQGSDEQFF. CDR3 nucleotides: TGTGCCAGCTCCGACACCCTGGGACAGGGGAGCGATGAGCAGTTCTTC.

The chain combines TRBV7-2 with TRBJ1-5; weak D call: TRBD1 (6 bases). Germline CDR1 SGHTA, CDR2 FQGNSA. This CDR3 is 11 amino acids long. V was cut by 4 bases and J by 15 bases, with 13 bases left in between. CDR3: CASSWDNKLHF. The DNA for the CDR3 is TGTGCCAGCAGCTGGGACAATAAGTTGCATTTT.

The CDR3 DNA reads as TGTGCCAGTAGTATAGACGCACGGGGGGCGAACACTGAAGCTTTCTTT. Protein sequence: CASSIDARGANTEAFF. The chain has TRBV19 and TRBJ1-1; tentative D call: TRBD1 (6 bases). The V end lost 0 bases, the J end lost 1 base, and 12 bases lay between the germline ends. The germline gives CDR1 LNHDA, CDR2 SQIVND (reference sequence). The CDR3 length is 16 residues.

The genes are TRBV9 and TRBJ2-1; D is unclear. The CDR3 is 13 amino acids. Trimming pared 4 bases from V and 4 bases from J, leaving 9 bases between. The germline gives CDR1 SGDLS, CDR2 YYNGEE. The CDR3 loop is CASSRQNYNEQFF. For the CDR3, the DNA is TGTGCCAGCAGCCGACAAAATTACAATGAGCAGTTCTTC.

The gene calls are TRBV4-1 and TRBJ2-1, with 10 nucleotides matching TRBD2. Germline values: CDR1 MGHRA, CDR2 YSYEKL. This CDR3 region has 16 residues. V dropped 2 bases and J dropped 4; count of bases not matched to a gene: 5. CDR3 amino acids: CASSQKSGGVYNEQFF. Written as DNA, the CDR3 is TGCGCCAGCAGCCAAAAAAGCGGGGGGGTTTACAATGAGCAGTTCTTC.

The chain employs TRBV12-5 and TRBJ2-3; D is unresolved. In germline, CDR1 is LGHNT, CDR2 FRNRAP. There are 14 residues in the CDR3. Between the trimmed V and J ends, which lost 1 base and 2 bases, there was a span of 7 bases. For the CDR3, the DNA is TGTGCTAGTGGTTTGGGCAGGTTCACAGATACGCAGTATTTT. It encodes CASGLGRFTDTQYF.

The V and J genes are TRBV27 and TRBJ1-1; tentative D call: TRBD1 (5 bases). The CDR3 has 17 amino acids. The V gene's germline CDR1 is MNHEY and CDR2 SMNVEV (reference sequence). V was shortened by 3 bases and J by 2 bases, with 19 bases between the two germline ends. CDR3 sequence reads: CASSLVLGRGPNTEAFF. The CDR3 DNA reads as TGTGCCAGCAGTTTGGTTTTGGGGAGGGGACCCAACACTGAAGCTTTCTTT.

The V gene is TRBV19, the J gene TRBJ2-7; the match to TRBD2 covers 7 bases. The CDR3 covers 15 residues. The V gene end was trimmed by 3 bases and the J gene end by 0 bases; junction bases not matched to a gene: 5. CDR1 is LNHDA and CDR2 is SQIVND in the germline V gene (reference sequence). CDR3 region: CASSIRGEYSYEQYF. The CDR3 region has the DNA TGTGCCAGTAGTATCCGGGGGGAATACTCCTACGAGCAGTACTTC.